The T cell receptor (beta chain) described here comes from a study of CD8 T cells in Susac syndrome. Random hexamers served to reverse transcribe roughly 0.5 to 1 ug RNA. Across 54 Vbeta and 13 Jbeta, TCR beta CDR3 was amplified with immunoSEQ multiplex PCR. TCRdb reanalysed the immunoSEQ multiplex PCR reads using MiXCR and keeps one entry per CDR3 protein. The data show over 100,000 distinct CDR3 sequences, roughly 95% seen once. Losses at the gene ends were 4 bases for V and 4 bases for J; bases not matched to a gene: 7. CDR1 is KGHSH and CDR2 is LQKENI in the germline V gene. The CDR3 runs to 15 residues. CD8+ and CD4+ T cells from blood underwent TCR beta sequencing. Negative isolation yielded CD8+ and CD4+ T cells; FACS enriched TEMRA cells.

The rearrangement links TRBV18 to TRBJ1-2, with TRBD1 matching 9 bases. The specimen sequenced was CD4+ T cells from PBMCs. This receptor was identified in a human donor in good health. The CDR3 is CASSLPDRGAYGYTF. CDR3 in DNA: TGTGCCAGCTCACTACCTGACAGGGGGGCCTATGGCTACACCTTC.